This entry features one T cell receptor beta chain sequence. Its antigen is unidentified. Sequencing used immunoSEQ multiplex PCR; TCRdb keeps in-frame clones, though not all of them. This repertoire shows fewer than 130,000 clones, 88% found once; its top ten account for roughly 1.6%. CDR1 is SGHDN, CDR2 FVKESK, per germline. Trimming cost V 0 bases and J 2 bases, with 12 bases left between them. This CDR3 region has 16 residues. This sample was included in a study of T cell responses to AZD1222 COVID-19 vaccine. In the study overall: It was second doses at about 4 or about 12 weeks that were pooled.

Study-level points and caveats: Only a handful of people who got AZD1222 tested seropositive at baseline. In the spike-specific TCR repertoire, nearly half reportedly target unmutated variant regions.

The sample consisted of peripheral blood, taken on day 0 of AZD1222 vaccination. This clonotype was sampled from an adult in good health. The rearrangement joins TRBV14 to TRBJ2-3; a weak D match, TRBD1 (6 bases). CDR3 sequence: CASSQDQGSFTDTQYF. The CDR3 nucleotides are TGTGCCAGCAGCCAAGACCAGGGGAGCTTCACAGATACGCAGTATTTT.